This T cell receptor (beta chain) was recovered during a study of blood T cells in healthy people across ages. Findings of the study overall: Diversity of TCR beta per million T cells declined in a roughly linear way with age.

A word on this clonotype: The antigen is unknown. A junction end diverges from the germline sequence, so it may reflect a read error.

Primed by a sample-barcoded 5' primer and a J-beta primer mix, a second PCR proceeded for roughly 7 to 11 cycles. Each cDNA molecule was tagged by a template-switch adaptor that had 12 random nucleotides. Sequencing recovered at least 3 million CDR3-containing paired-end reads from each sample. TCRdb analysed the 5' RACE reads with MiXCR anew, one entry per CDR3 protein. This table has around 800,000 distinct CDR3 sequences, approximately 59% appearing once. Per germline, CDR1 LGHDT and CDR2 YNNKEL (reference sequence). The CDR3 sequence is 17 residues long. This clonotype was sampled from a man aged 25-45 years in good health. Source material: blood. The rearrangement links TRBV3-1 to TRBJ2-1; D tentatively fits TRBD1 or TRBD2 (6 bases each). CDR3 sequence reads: CASSQDPGRRGHNGQFF. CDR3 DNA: TGTGCCAGCAGCCAAGACCCCGGGCGGCGGGGACACAATGGGCAGTTCTTC.